This T cell receptor beta chain was recovered during a study of shared clonotypes between healthy human individuals. In regard to this clone: Its antigen remains unidentified.

With 8 bases clipped from V and 7 bases from J, the junction kept 3 bases outside the gene matches. CDR1 ENHRY and CDR2 SYGVKD come from the germline V gene. This CDR3 has 12 residues. The repertoire was sequenced with immunoSEQ multiplex PCR; TCRdb's copy has only in-frame clones and lacks some. The data hold more than 2 million clones, with approximately 96% observed a single time. Overall study findings and caveats: Across a handful of donors, naive CD4 shared roughly 5.2%, naive CD8 more than 3%, memory CD4 roughly 2.4%, memory CD8 roughly 0.37%.

This TCR was recovered from a man younger than 35 in good health. Sequenced input: naive CD4+ T cells sorted from blood. The subset here: CD45RA+ positively selected. V usage is TRBV10-3 and J usage is TRBJ2-1; 9 bases map to TRBD1. The chain's CDR3 is CAIGTGFNEQFF. The CDR3 nucleotides read TGTGCCATCGGGACAGGGTTTAATGAGCAGTTCTTC.